This TCR beta chain was captured by sequencing in a study of T cell repertoires in cytomegalovirus infection. Whole-study findings and limits: In two of eight donors, the top clonotype was HLA-C-restricted CMV-specific.

Trimming stripped 0 bases from V and 3 bases from J, with 18 bases between. The CDR3 sequence is 16 residues long. Germline CDR1 DFQATT, CDR2 SNEGSKA (reference sequence). For this clonotype: The antigen is not known.

Each CDR3 protein is one row after TCRdb ran MiXCR on the reads. The sample holds about a million distinct CDR3 sequences, roughly 31% seen once. This chain connects TRBV20-1 to TRBJ2-7, with D possibly TRBD1 on 6 matching bases. The material was cultured CD8+ T cells from PBMCs, obtained from culture after CMV antigen stimulation. The sequence was obtained from a human donor in good health (CMV status not recorded). Some clones in this sample may be carry-over from other donors' samples. The CDR3 region is CSARDRGGNARYEQYF. CDR3 DNA sequence: TGCAGTGCTAGAGATCGAGGGGGAAACGCCCGCTACGAGCAGTACTTC.